This T cell receptor (beta chain) is from a study of CD8+ T cells in alopecia areata (dated by TCRdb to between 2017 and 2018). Regarding the research as a whole: Treated patients were enrolled in an open-label pilot trial of oral tofacitinib, 5 to 10 mg twice daily, for moderate-to-severe alopecia areata. Tofacitinib was administered for 6 to 18 months, and 6 months of follow-up off drug were then conducted to assess delayed response and recurrence. Disease severity in treated patients was measured with the SALT score, which quantifies the percentage of affected scalp surface area. In both human patients and the C3H/HeJ mouse model, the study applied high-throughput TCRbeta sequencing to look at T cell clonal expansion in alopecia areata. Human TCRbeta sequencing covered scalp tissue and sorted CD4+ and CD8+ peripheral blood T cells from patchy and totalis/universalis alopecia areata patients and healthy controls. Biopsies were taken from tofacitinib-treated patients at baseline and again at 4 and 24 weeks into treatment, and several of those patients also had a later scalp biopsy. Scalp clonality was compared among normal scalp (n=4), patchy alopecia areata scalp (n=8), and alopecia totalis/universalis scalp (n=8). RNA was obtained with the PAXgene miRNA kit for fixed scalp, the miRNeasy kit for PBMCs, and the RNeasy kit for mouse skin. Amplification of TCRbeta CDR3 regions was done by immunoSEQ multiplex PCR using 35 Vbeta forward primers and 13 Jbeta reverse primers.

Worth noting for this clone: It lacks a known antigen. Base qualities are not at hand, and no much larger clone is one base apart.

What the time point label conveys for this sample: around 4 weeks on oral tofacitinib. This sample's treatment or condition label indicates: oral pan-JAK inhibitor, 5-10 mg twice daily. Lesional scalp punch biopsies and peripheral blood were collected from alopecia areata patients. PBMCs were isolated by density centrifugation and stained for CD3, CD4 and CD8, after which CD4+ and CD8+ T cells were sorted on a FACSAria. The paper's findings and limits, for the study overall: Because the treated cohort was small and had just a single nonresponder, larger studies are needed to establish links between baseline CD8+ expansion and response. Compared with normal scalp, lesional scalp had higher clonality and more expanded CD8+ clones, particularly in alopecia totalis/universalis, a pattern that suggests antigenic drive. During tofacitinib treatment, many expanded lesional clones stuck around in both scalp and blood, and this persistence may partly explain why relapse happens after treatment is stopped. Unlike mouse skin, which is dominated by gammadelta T cells, normal human skin has resident alphabeta T cells that are also sequenced, and this complicates analysis of the scalp TCR repertoire. Compared with mice, TCR sequences shared between patients were less clear, possibly partly because of HLA diversity across the patient population. With tofacitinib, both scalp clonality and the number of expanded CD8+ clones among the top 100 scalp clones went down significantly.

The library relied on the immunoSEQ multiplex PCR assay. RNA was extracted from all samples and reverse transcribed into cDNA as template for TCR sequencing. SuperScript III was used to make first-strand cDNA, primed with a 2:1 mix of oligo-dT and random hexamers. A synthetic immune receptor repertoire was used to measure amplification bias, and any remaining bias was corrected computationally. The authors' pipeline ran thus. Raw reads were preprocessed to remove errors, and CDR3 was defined according to IMGT conventions as the region from the conserved cysteine to phenylalanine. Clonality was computed by normalizing Shannon entropy by log2 of the number of productive unique TCRs and subtracting the result from 1. CD4 or CD8 identity of scalp clones was inferred by cross-referencing scalp TCRbeta sequences with sorted blood CD4 and CD8 repertoires. TCRdb mirrors the immuneACCESS table, restricted to in-frame sequences. Some clones are absent from its copies; in checked studies, under half trace to an unresolved V gene, and the reason for the others is unknown. The V and J calls and the clone size are those of that table, but D and trimming were determined from the DNA. The table for this sample lists about 190,000 clones; approximately 60% of them were counted only once. The ten largest clones take up around 0.7% of the sample.

Its CDR3 holds 15 amino acids, cysteine through phenylalanine. CDR3 DNA is the only sequence kept; it has 45 bases, read in frame from the first base. The junction shows trimming of 6 bases on V and 2 bases on J, plus 13 bases between the germline ends. Looking up the germline V gene yields CDR1 MNHEY and CDR2 SVGAGI. The clonotype was recovered from a human donor with alopecia areata. The V gene is TRBV6-5 and the J gene is TRBJ1-4, with the D segment identity uncertain. This specimen consisted of CD4+ T cells sorted from blood, obtained at week 4, from a patient treated with tofacitinib. The sequence in DNA is TGTGCCAGCAGCCGAGACCGAGGGACTAATGAAAAACTGTTTTTT. Its coded protein is CASSRDRGTNEKLFF.